This passage covers 31 T cell receptor beta chains from one sample sequenced in a study of blood T cell repertoires in COVID-19. The table came from immunoSEQ multiplex PCR; TCRdb's copy has only in-frame clones and leaves some out. This table has approximately 210,000 clones, around 82% appearing once. Sample: peripheral blood. The receptors derive from a woman aged 40 to 49 with active or convalescent COVID-19.

The chain joins TRBV5-6 to TRBJ1-1, with 9 bases aligning to TRBD1. V was pared by 3 bases and J by 8 bases, with 5 bases of the junction left unmatched. This CDR3 has 13 amino acids. Germline V gene sequence: CDR1 SGHDT, CDR2 YYEEEE. The CDR3 spells CASSSIGTGEAFF. The DNA for the CDR3 is TGTGCCAGCAGCTCCATCGGGACAGGGGAAGCTTTCTTT.

The chain couples TRBV6-5 to TRBJ2-7, with 7 bases identical to TRBD2. V was pared by 5 bases and J by 3 bases, with 4 bases of the junction left unmatched. Germline lookup yields CDR1 MNHEY and CDR2 SVGAGI. This CDR3 spans 13 amino acids. The CDR3 nucleotides are TGTGCCAGCAGTCCGGGACTAAGCTACGAGCAGTACTTC. Its translation: CASSPGLSYEQYF.

CDR3 region: CASSQEGLAGLYEQYF. CDR3 nucleotides: TGCGCCAGCAGCCAAGAGGGCCTAGCGGGCCTCTACGAGCAGTACTTC. V and J are TRBV4-3 and TRBJ2-7, with 8 bases identical to TRBD2. The CDR3 is 16 residues long. V dropped 0 bases and J dropped 3; count of bases not matched to a gene: 7. CDR1 and CDR2 (germline): LGHNA, YSLEER.

The CDR3 coding sequence is TGTGCCAGCAGCTTAGGGTTTCCAGGGGAGGGTGAAGCTTTCTTT. Translation: CASSLGFPGEGEAFF. The chain employs TRBV7-9 and TRBJ1-1; tentative D call: TRBD1 (6 bases). Germline loops: CDR1 SEHNR, CDR2 FQNEAQ (reference sequence). V was pared by 1 base and J by 7 bases, with 16 bases between. The CDR3 totals 15 residues.

This clone has just a few counts. The rearrangement uses TRBV7-3 and TRBJ1-1; the D gene is possibly TRBD1 (5 bases). The V and J ends lost 2 bases and 4 bases respectively, with 14 bases between them. The germline CDR1 and CDR2 sequences are SGHTA and FQGTGA. The CDR3 runs to 15 residues. In DNA form, the CDR3 reads TGTGCCAGCAGCTTATCATCCAGGGTGGGCACTGAAGCTTTCTTT. Amino acid sequence: CASSLSSRVGTEAFF.

This clone was detected only a few times. The chain employs TRBV3-1 (or the pseudogene TRBV3-2) and TRBJ1-2, with D possibly being TRBD1 (6 bases). V was clipped by 6 bases and J by 8 bases, with 16 bases between them. Germline-derived CDR1 and CDR2 are LGHDT and YNNKEL (reference sequence). This CDR3 region has 13 residues. CDR3: CASRNRESGGYTF. The CDR3 DNA reads TGTGCCAGCAGAAACAGGGAATCGGGAGGCTACACCTTC.

J is TRBJ1-1 and V is TRBV9; 7 bases agree with TRBD1. The CDR3 spans 15 residues. The V gene's germline CDR1 is SGDLS and CDR2 YYNGEE. Unmatched junction bases numbered 9, after V lost 4 bases and J lost 3 bases. The CDR3 coding sequence is TGTGCCAGCAGCCCGGGGAGACAGGGAGACACTGAAGCTTTCTTT. Translated, it gives CASSPGRQGDTEAFF.

V usage is TRBV5-8 and J usage is TRBJ1-6, with 8 bases matching TRBD1. This CDR3 is built from 15 residues. V shed 7 bases and J 7 bases; nucleotides not matched to a gene: 10. From germline, CDR1 is SGHTS and CDR2 YDEGEE. As DNA, the CDR3 is TGTGCCAGCGACCGGGGACAGGTTTCAAATTCACCCCTCCACTTT. This sequence encodes CASDRGQVSNSPLHF.

This clone came up a few times. The V and J genes are TRBV11-3 and TRBJ2-5; D is uncertain. Germline V gives CDR1 SGHNT, CDR2 YENEEA. CDR3 length equals 12 residues. The V end lost 0 bases, the J end lost 4 bases, and 3 bases lay between the germline ends. CDR3 in amino acids: CASSLDRETQYF. In DNA form, the CDR3 reads TGTGCCAGCAGCTTAGATCGAGAGACCCAGTACTTC. Complete variable domain (other parts from reference TRBV11-3 and TRBJ2-5): EAGVVQSPRYKIIEKKQPVAFWCNPISGHNTLYWYLQNLGQGPELLIRYENEEAVDDSQLPKDRFSAERLKGVDSTLKIQPAELGDSAVYLCASSLDRETQYFGPGTRLLVL.

The chain combines TRBV28 with TRBJ1-5, with D unclear. The CDR3 extends over 14 amino acids. Germline-derived CDR1 and CDR2 are MDHEN and SYDVKM. V was clipped by 8 bases and J by 6 bases, with 17 bases between them. Here the CDR3 reads CASGMERAAQPQHF. CDR3 in DNA: TGTGCCAGCGGGATGGAGAGGGCGGCTCAGCCCCAGCATTTT.

V and J are TRBV10-1 and TRBJ2-3, with 9 nucleotides matching TRBD2. The trim removed 4 bases at V and 5 bases at J, leaving 7 bases unmatched. Germline CDR1 is WNHNN and CDR2 is SYGVQD (reference sequence). The CDR3 is 15 amino acids. In DNA, the CDR3 is TGCGCCAGCAGTGGGTTAGCGGGAGTCGGAGATACGCAGTATTTT. Translation: CASSGLAGVGDTQYF.

The chain couples TRBV19 to TRBJ1-3; D remains unclear. V lost 5 bases and J lost 4, with 21 bases in between. CDR3 length equals 17 residues. The V gene's germline CDR1 is LNHDA and CDR2 SQIVND (reference sequence). The chain's CDR3 is CASSPTGLTPPGNTIYF. CDR3 coding DNA: TGTGCCAGTAGTCCCACCGGACTAACACCCCCCGGAAACACCATATATTTT.

V usage is TRBV7-2 and J usage is TRBJ1-3; TRBD1 matches at 10 bases. The CDR3 totals 20 residues. CDR1 is SGHTA, CDR2 FQGNSA, per germline. The V and J ends lost 0 bases and 2 bases, in that order; junction bases with no gene match: 13. For the CDR3, the DNA is TGTGCCAGCAGCTTAGCAGGGGCGGGGGACAGGGGTGCCGCTGGAAACACCATATATTTT. Its protein product is CASSLAGAGDRGAAGNTIYF.

CDR3 DNA sequence: TGTGCCAGCAGTTTATCTGGAGAGTATGGCTACACCTTC. This encodes CASSLSGEYGYTF. The chain employs TRBV28 and TRBJ1-2; D not resolved. The germline V gene has CDR1 MDHEN and CDR2 SYDVKM. The CDR3 spans 13 residues. Deletions cut 1 base from V and 5 bases from J, with 8 bases between.

This clone was seen a single time. V gene TRBV6-5 combines with J gene TRBJ2-5; 10 bases map to TRBD2. V lost 10 bases to trimming and J lost 4 bases; unmatched junction nucleotides: 3. This CDR3 spans 12 amino acids. CDR1 and CDR2 from the germline V gene are MNHEY and SVGAGI. CDR3 nucleotides: TGTGCCACCTCTAGCGGGAGAGAGACCCAGTACTTC. Amino acid sequence: CATSSGRETQYF.

The chain joins TRBV27 to TRBJ1-1, with unresolved D. The CDR3 has 14 residues. CDR1 and CDR2 (germline): MNHEY, SMNVEV (reference sequence). With 2 bases removed from V and 0 bases from J, the gap between germline ends came to 7 bases. The CDR3 protein is CASSLSALNTEAFF. The CDR3 DNA is TGTGCCAGCAGTTTAAGTGCGCTGAACACTGAAGCTTTCTTT.

This sequence joins TRBV10-2 and TRBJ2-3; 9 bases agree with TRBD2. With V trimmed by 5 bases and J by 3 bases, 9 bases remained unmatched. Germline CDR1 and CDR2: WSHSY and SAAADI. The CDR3 is 16 amino acids. The chain's CDR3 is CASSRRGGLGTDTQYF. The CDR3 bases are TGCGCCAGCAGTCGGCGGGGGGGCCTTGGAACAGATACGCAGTATTTT.

The chain recombines TRBV19 with TRBJ2-7, with a tentative D call TRBD1 (6 bases). V dropped 5 bases and J dropped 3 bases, with 14 bases sitting between them. Per the germline V gene, CDR1 is LNHDA and CDR2 is SQIVND (reference sequence). The CDR3 has 14 residues. DNA for the CDR3: TGTGCCAGTAGTTTAACGGACAGATACTACGAGCAGTACTTC. It codes for CASSLTDRYYEQYF.

This chain joins TRBV14 and TRBJ2-1; D gene uncertain. Germline CDR1 reads SGHDN; CDR2 reads FVKESK. V was trimmed by 0 bases and J by 10 bases, leaving 10 bases between them. The CDR3 covers 13 residues. The CDR3 is CASSQDFRSEQFF. The CDR3 coding sequence is TGTGCCAGCAGCCAAGATTTTAGGAGCGAGCAGTTCTTC.

This chain links TRBV19 with TRBJ2-5; 12 bases are a match to TRBD2. The junction had 5 bases not matched to a gene; V was cut back by 4 bases and J by 5 bases. The CDR3 extends over 15 amino acids. Germline V gene sequence: CDR1 LNHDA, CDR2 SQIVND (reference sequence). The chain's CDR3 is CASSNLAGGLETQYF. For the CDR3, the DNA is TGTGCCAGTAGTAATCTAGCGGGGGGGTTGGAGACCCAGTACTTC.

The chain combines TRBV7-9 with TRBJ1-2; 9 bases fit TRBD1. The CDR3 runs to 13 residues. With V trimmed by 6 bases and J by 8 bases, 7 bases remained unmatched. Germline lookup yields CDR1 SEHNR and CDR2 FQNEAQ (reference sequence). CDR3 sequence reads: CASSPTGGRGYTF. Written as DNA, the CDR3 is TGTGCCAGCAGTCCAACAGGGGGCCGGGGCTACACCTTC.

The chain links TRBV6-5 to TRBJ2-7, with TRBD2 matching over 11 bases. Germline CDR1 is MNHEY and CDR2 is SVGAGI. The CDR3 is made up of 14 amino acids. Trimming at V came to 6 bases and at J to 12 bases, leaving 13 bases not matched to a gene. In DNA, the CDR3 is TGTGCCAGCAGGAAACTAGCGGGAGAAGGTAGCGCGTACTTC. Residues: CASRKLAGEGSAYF.

V gene TRBV7-9 combines with J gene TRBJ1-1; no clear D. This CDR3 spans 13 amino acids. Germline assignment: CDR1 SEHNR and CDR2 FQNEAQ (reference sequence). V lost 1 base, J lost 4 bases, and 7 bases lay in between. The CDR3 region is CASSLGAGTEAFF. CDR3 in DNA: TGTGCCAGCAGCTTAGGGGCGGGCACTGAAGCTTTCTTT.

V gene TRBV5-5 combines with J gene TRBJ1-2; no firm D call. Germline CDR1 and CDR2: SGHKS and YYEKEE (reference sequence). CDR3 length: 14 amino acids. The ends were cut back, 0 bases at V and 0 bases at J, with 6 bases in the middle. CDR3 nucleotide sequence: TGTGCCAGCAGCTTGGCCCAGGCTAACTATGGCTACACCTTC. This sequence encodes CASSLAQANYGYTF.

The CDR3 reads CASSLVSGVNTEAFF. The CDR3, as DNA: TGCGCCAGCAGCTTGGTTTCAGGGGTGAACACTGAAGCTTTCTTT. The chain uses TRBV5-1 and TRBJ1-1, with D perhaps matching TRBD1 (6 bases). Germline V gene data show CDR1 as SGHRS and CDR2 as YFSETQ. V was shortened by 0 bases and J by 0 bases, with 9 bases between the two germline ends. The CDR3 has 15 amino acids. Supplemented by reference TRBV5-1 and TRBJ1-1, the full variable domain reads KAGVTQTPRYLIKTRGQQVTLSCSPISGHRSVSWYQQTPGQGLQFLFEYFSETQRNKGNFPGRFSGRQFSNSRSEMNVSTLELGDSALYLCASSLVSGVNTEAFFGQGTRLTVV.

The CDR3 sequence is CASSGIQVAQASTDTQYF. As DNA, the CDR3 is TGTGCCAGCAGTGGAATCCAAGTAGCGCAAGCTAGCACAGATACGCAGTATTTT. This chain connects TRBV25-1 to TRBJ2-3, with D maybe TRBD2 (5 bases). This CDR3 is built from 18 residues. The V end lost 4 bases, the J end lost 0 bases, and 20 bases lay between the germline ends. CDR1 and CDR2 from the germline V gene are MGHDK and SYGVNS.

V gene TRBV10-1 combines with J gene TRBJ2-7, with D tentatively TRBD2 (6 bases). Germline CDR1 and CDR2: WNHNN and SYGVQD (reference sequence). V was clipped by 9 bases and J by 5 bases, with 17 bases between them. The CDR3 extends over 13 amino acids. In nucleotides, the CDR3 is TGCGCCAGTGGGACTCCCACTGCGGACGAGCAGTACTTC. Its protein product is CASGTPTADEQYF.

The chain combines TRBV12-3 or TRBV12-4 with TRBJ1-5; D not resolved. The CDR3 consists of 11 residues. The V end lost 5 bases, the J end lost 6 bases, and 5 bases lay between the germline ends. The CDR3 sequence is CASSQIQPQHF. The CDR3 DNA sequence: TGTGCCAGCAGTCAGATTCAGCCCCAGCATTTT.

CDR3 DNA sequence: TGTGCCAGCAGCATAACAGGGGGCGGAAGTGAAAAACTGTTTTTT. Its translation is CASSITGGGSEKLFF. The chain combines TRBV5-6 with TRBJ1-4; the match to TRBD1 covers 9 bases. In germline, CDR1 is SGHDT, CDR2 YYEEEE. With V trimmed by 4 bases and J by 7 bases, 8 bases remained unmatched. CDR3 length equals 15 residues.

Of note for this clone: Other DNA sequences in the same sample also yield this CDR3. CDR3 in amino acids: CATSDLTANYGYTF. The DNA for the CDR3 is TGTGCCACCAGTGATTTGACAGCCAACTATGGCTACACCTTC. The chain carries TRBV24-1 and TRBJ1-2, with no clear D. Trimming stripped 0 bases from V and 2 bases from J, with 6 bases between. Germline assignment: CDR1 KGHDR and CDR2 SFDVKD. The CDR3 has 14 amino acids.

On this clone: Other DNA sequences in this sample translate to the same CDR3. The gene calls are TRBV3-1 (or the pseudogene TRBV3-2) and TRBJ2-3; 9 positions agree with TRBD2. The CDR3 runs to 15 residues. J gave up 0 bases and V 4 bases, and 2 bases lay outside the gene matches. In germline, CDR1 is LGHDT, CDR2 YNNKEL (reference sequence). The CDR3 sequence: CASSPTSGSTDTQYF. The CDR3 DNA is TGTGCCAGCAGCCCGACTAGCGGAAGCACAGATACGCAGTATTTT.